Below, 12 T cell receptor beta chains from the same sample are listed, as sequenced in a study of T cells in tuberculosis. TCRdb's copy holds only in-frame clones and misses some; the assay was immunoSEQ multiplex PCR. Here the sample spans roughly 28,000 clones, over 90% being singletons. Sequencing was carried out using PBMCs. Receptor source: a donor aged 10-29 years with latent tuberculosis or without tuberculosis infection.

The CDR3: CASSVEAGGLAGATDTQYF. Written as DNA, the CDR3 is TGTGCCAGCAGCGTAGAGGCAGGTGGCCTAGCGGGAGCAACAGATACGCAGTATTTT. The V and J genes are TRBV9 and TRBJ2-3, with 10 bases aligning to TRBD2. This CDR3 contains 19 residues. With 0 bases clipped from V and 3 bases from J, the junction kept 13 bases outside the gene matches. Germline V lookup: CDR1 SGDLS, CDR2 YYNGEE.

A note on this clone: Other DNA sequences in this specimen translate into the identical CDR3. The V and J genes are TRBV7-2 and TRBJ1-3; a weak D match, TRBD1 (6 bases). Germline V lookup: CDR1 SGHTA, CDR2 FQGNSA. V lost 5 bases to trimming and J lost 4 bases, with 9 bases between them. The CDR3 loop spans 13 amino acids. The CDR3 region has the DNA TGTGCCAGCAGCCCTGGACAGGGAAACACCATATATTTT. Amino acid sequence: CASSPGQGNTIYF.

V usage is TRBV6-1 and J usage is TRBJ1-5, with 7 bases matching TRBD1. J lost 6 bases, V lost 6 bases, and 8 bases had no gene match. The CDR3 has 14 residues. The V gene's germline CDR1 is MNHNS and CDR2 SASEGT. The CDR3 region has the DNA TGTGCCAGCAGACCAGACAGGGTAGGTCAGCCCCAGCATTTT. This sequence encodes CASRPDRVGQPQHF.

The rearrangement joins TRBV25-1 to TRBJ2-1; 12 bases agree with TRBD2. V shed 1 base and J 3 bases; nucleotides not matched to a gene: 4. This CDR3 region has 17 residues. CDR1 and CDR2 (germline): MGHDK, SYGVNS. CDR3: CASSESSSGRDYNEQFF. In DNA form, the CDR3 reads TGTGCCAGCAGTGAATCCTCTAGCGGGAGGGACTACAATGAGCAGTTCTTC.

This clone was seen a handful of times. The CDR3, as DNA: TGTGCCAGTAGTATAGGGGACGGGACAGCGATTCTGGAAGCTTTCTTT. It yields the protein CASSIGDGTAILEAFF. This chain links TRBV19 with TRBJ1-1, with TRBD1 matching over 7 bases. The CDR3 spans 16 residues. CDR1 is LNHDA, CDR2 SQIVND, per germline (reference sequence). V trimming: 1 base; J trimming: 8 bases; junction bases outside the gene matches: 13.

The chain has TRBV9 and TRBJ1-1, with TRBD1 matching 8 bases. In germline, CDR1 is SGDLS, CDR2 YYNGEE. There are 15 residues in the CDR3. The V segment lost 0 bases and the J segment 3 bases; nucleotides outside the gene matches: 4. CDR3 in DNA: TGTGCCAGCAGCGTAGCCCCGACAGGGGACACTGAAGCTTTCTTT. This translates into CASSVAPTGDTEAFF.

The rearrangement uses TRBV19 and TRBJ2-1; 8 nucleotides match TRBD2. CDR3 size: 17 residues. The ends lost 7 bases at V and 0 bases at J; junction bases unmatched: 11. Germline CDR1 is LNHDA and CDR2 is SQIVND (reference sequence). The CDR3 region has the DNA TGTGCCAGTAAAAGGATAACGGGGGGGAGCTCCTACAATGAGCAGTTCTTC. Its protein product is CASKRITGGSSYNEQFF.

This clone was seen once. This chain joins TRBV2 and TRBJ1-1, with 9 bases lining up with TRBD1. The CDR3 is made up of 13 amino acids. CDR1 is SNHLY, CDR2 FYNNEI, per germline. Trimming took 6 bases from V and 5 from J; bases not matched to a gene: 4. DNA of the CDR3: TGTGCCAGCAGCGGGGACAGGGAGACTGAAGCTTTCTTT. Amino acids: CASSGDRETEAFF.

The rearrangement joins TRBV18 to TRBJ2-7; 10 bases agree with TRBD2. The CDR3 sequence is 20 residues long. The V and J ends lost 3 bases and 1 base, in that order; junction bases with no gene match: 18. The germline gives CDR1 KGHSH, CDR2 LQKENI. This chain's CDR3 is CASSPTPGQHGLAASYEQYF. CDR3 coding DNA: TGTGCCAGCTCACCGACACCGGGACAGCACGGACTAGCGGCTTCCTACGAGCAGTACTTC.

The J gene is TRBJ2-2, the V gene TRBV2; TRBD2 aligns across 13 bases. Germline V gene data show CDR1 as SNHLY and CDR2 as FYNNEI. The CDR3 length is 15 residues. The ends lost 7 bases at V and 10 bases at J; junction bases unmatched: 9. The CDR3 nucleotides read TGTGCCAGCAAGAAAACTAGCGGGGGGGCCGAGGAGCTGTTTTTT. It yields the protein CASKKTSGGAEELFF.

The chain couples TRBV7-2 to TRBJ1-5, with D maybe TRBD1 (5 bases). Per germline, CDR1 SGHTA and CDR2 FQGNSA. The CDR3 is 16 amino acids. Between the trimmed V and J ends, which lost 2 bases and 0 bases, there was a span of 11 bases. This CDR3 reads CASSLSRGSSNQPQHF. The CDR3 coding sequence is TGTGCCAGCAGCTTAAGCCGGGGGTCTAGCAATCAGCCCCAGCATTTT.

The chain carries TRBV15 and TRBJ1-1; tentatively, D is TRBD1 (5 bases). Germline-derived CDR1 and CDR2 are LNHNV and YYDKDF (reference sequence). This CDR3 has 15 residues. V was pared by 0 bases and J by 5 bases, with 13 bases between. CDR3 protein: CATSRDRGVRTEAFF. In DNA, the CDR3 is TGTGCCACCAGCAGAGATCGGGGGGTCCGGACTGAAGCTTTCTTT. Based on the CDR3 plus reference TRBV15 and TRBJ1-1, the full variable domain is DAMVIQNPRYQVTQFGKPVTLSCSQTLNHNVMYWYQQKSSQAPKLLFHYYDKDFNNEADTPDNFQSRRPNTSFCFLDIRSPGLGDTAMYLCATSRDRGVRTEAFFGQGTRLTVV.